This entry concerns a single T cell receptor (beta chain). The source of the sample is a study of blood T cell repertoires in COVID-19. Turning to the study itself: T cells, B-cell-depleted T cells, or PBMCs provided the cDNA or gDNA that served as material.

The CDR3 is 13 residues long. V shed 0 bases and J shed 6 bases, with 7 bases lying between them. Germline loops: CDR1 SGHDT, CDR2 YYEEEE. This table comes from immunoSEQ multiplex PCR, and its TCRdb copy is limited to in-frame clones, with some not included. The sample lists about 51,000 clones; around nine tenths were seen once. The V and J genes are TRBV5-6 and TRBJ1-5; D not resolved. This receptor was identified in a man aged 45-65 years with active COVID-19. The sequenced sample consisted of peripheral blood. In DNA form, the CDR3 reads TGTGCCAGCAGCTTGGGGAGGTTTCAGCCCCAGCATTTT. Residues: CASSLGRFQPQHF.